This TCR beta chain was obtained from a study of beta chain features in type 1 diabetes. This clone was detected only a few times. Antigen: not known. The germline CDR1 and CDR2 sequences are SGHNT and YYREEE (reference sequence). The CDR3 is 15 residues long. J lost 8 bases, V lost 0 bases, and 6 bases had no gene match. Sorting produced populations that all topped 95% purity. Investigators reverse transcribed all isolated RNA, so they sequenced expressed TCRB transcripts. Measured with immunoSEQ multiplex PCR; TCRdb has only the in-frame clones, and not every one. The sample has approximately 730,000 clones, under 15% seen once; the top ten hold 0.022%. Study observations and caveats: The study left unresolved whether HLA type influences TCRB rearrangement. Within patients, naive, central memory and Treg TCRB repertoires seemed more similar than within healthy donors. People with Type 1 diabetes carried modestly yet significantly shorter TCRB CDR3s in all four CD4+ subsets.

The sequence was collected from a young man with type 1 diabetes. The J gene is TRBJ2-2, the V gene TRBV5-4, with 8 bases lining up with TRBD1. Sequenced input: naive CD4+ T cells from blood. The CDR3 sequence: CASSLGQGYKGELFF. The CDR3 nucleotides are TGTGCCAGCAGCTTGGGACAGGGGTACAAGGGGGAGCTGTTTTTT. The full variable domain, its missing parts supplied by reference TRBV5-4 and TRBJ2-2, is ETGVTQSPTHLIKTRGQQVTLRCSSQSGHNTVSWYQQALGQGPQFIFQYYREEENGRGNFPPRFSGLQFPNYSSELNVNALELDDSALYLCASSLGQGYKGELFFGEGSRLTVL.